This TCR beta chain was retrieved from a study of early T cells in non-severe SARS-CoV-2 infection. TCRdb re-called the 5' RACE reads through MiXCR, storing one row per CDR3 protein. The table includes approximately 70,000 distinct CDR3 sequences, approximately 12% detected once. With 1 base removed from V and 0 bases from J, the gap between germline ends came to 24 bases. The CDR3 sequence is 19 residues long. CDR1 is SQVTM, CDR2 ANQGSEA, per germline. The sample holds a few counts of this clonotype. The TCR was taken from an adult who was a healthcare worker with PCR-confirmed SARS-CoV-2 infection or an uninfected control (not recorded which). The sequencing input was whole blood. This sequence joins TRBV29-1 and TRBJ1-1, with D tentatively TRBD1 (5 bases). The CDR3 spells CSVEGPPEGAGGVNTEAFF. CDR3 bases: TGCAGCGTTGAAGGCCCCCCAGAAGGAGCCGGGGGAGTGAACACTGAAGCTTTCTTT.